One and the same sample provided the 11 T cell receptor beta chains below, sequenced in a study of cytomegalovirus exposure and HLA in healthy donors. PCR primers comprised 60 Vbeta and 13 Jbeta primers. Clones were read by immunoSEQ multiplex PCR, and TCRdb kept only the in-frame ones, dropping some. The repertoire holds around 130,000 clones, around three quarters seen once, with under 3% in the top ten. Sequenced material: PBMCs. These TCRs come from a man aged 25 to 45 in good health and CMV-seronegative.

This clone was counted between two and nine times. This chain links TRBV25-1 with TRBJ2-7, with D possibly being TRBD2 (6 bases). In germline, CDR1 is MGHDK, CDR2 SYGVNS. The V end was cut by 6 bases, the J end by 7 bases, with 19 bases between. This CDR3 contains 14 residues. For the CDR3, the DNA is TGTGCCAGCAGCACCGGGACTCAGCAGGGTGAGCAGTACTTC. Amino acids: CASSTGTQQGEQYF.

A word on this clone: At one of its ends the junction is not consistent with the germline gene, which may arise from a read error. In nucleotides, the CDR3 is TGTGCCTGGAGTGTATCGGGGAATTCACCCCTCAACTTT. This codes for CAWSVSGNSPLNF. This chain connects TRBV30 to TRBJ1-6; D gene uncertain. The CDR3 is 13 residues long. Germline values: CDR1 GTSNPN, CDR2 SVGIG (reference sequence).

The chain combines TRBV29-1 with TRBJ1-1, with D perhaps matching TRBD1 (5 bases). CDR3 length: 15 amino acids. V was pared by 1 base and J by 1 base, with 13 bases between. Germline CDR1 and CDR2: SQVTM and ANQGSEA. The CDR3 is CSVEGVGGSNTEAFF. CDR3 nucleotide sequence: TGCAGCGTTGAAGGAGTGGGGGGATCGAACACTGAAGCTTTCTTT.

This chain joins TRBV15 and TRBJ2-1; 12 bases are shared with TRBD2. The CDR3 sequence is 15 residues long. After removal of 5 bases from V and 4 bases from J, the junction contained 3 bases not matched to a gene. CDR1 LNHNV and CDR2 YYDKDF come from the germline V gene (reference sequence). The CDR3 nucleotides read TGTGCCACCAGCCCTAGCGGGAGGGTTTACAATGAGCAGTTCTTC. This gives the protein CATSPSGRVYNEQFF.

This rearrangement joins TRBV6-5 to TRBJ1-2; TRBD1 matches 8 bases. The CDR3 contains 16 residues. Looked up from germline, CDR1 is MNHEY and CDR2 is SVGAGI. The V gene end was trimmed by 3 bases and the J gene end by 3 bases; junction bases not matched to a gene: 9. This CDR3 reads CASSYGQGAYHYGYTF. The CDR3 coding sequence is TGTGCCAGCAGTTATGGCCAGGGGGCTTATCACTATGGCTACACCTTC.

This clone was seen a handful of times. This chain connects TRBV7-9 to TRBJ1-5; D not resolved. The CDR3 contains 13 residues. V lost 3 bases, J lost 3 bases, and 6 bases lay in between. CDR1 is SEHNR and CDR2 is FQNEAQ in the germline V gene (reference sequence). The CDR3 bases are TGTGCCAGCAGCTTCTCAGACAATCAGCCCCAGCATTTT. This codes for CASSFSDNQPQHF.

The chain recombines TRBV13 with TRBJ2-3; 9 nucleotides agree with TRBD2. The V segment lost 0 bases and the J segment 2 bases; nucleotides outside the gene matches: 6. The CDR3 totals 17 residues. CDR1 and CDR2 (germline): PRHDT, FYEKMQ (reference sequence). CDR3 bases: TGTGCCAGCAGCTTAGGGGCGGGAGGGCCCTCCACAGATACGCAGTATTTT. This encodes CASSLGAGGPSTDTQYF.

This clone was seen a single time. The CDR3 spells CASSTIYTGEIYEQYF. The CDR3 DNA reads as TGTGCCAGTAGTACAATTTATACAGGAGAGATCTACGAGCAGTACTTC. This chain links TRBV19 with TRBJ2-7; tentative D call: TRBD1 (5 bases). V lost 4 bases, J lost 3 bases, and 19 bases lay in between. CDR3 size: 16 residues. Germline V gives CDR1 LNHDA, CDR2 SQIVND (reference sequence).

The chain joins TRBV7-8 to TRBJ1-5; 10 bases are a match to TRBD1. Germline V CDR1 and CDR2: SGHVS, FQNEAQ. After removal of 5 bases from V and 6 bases from J, the junction contained 7 bases not matched to a gene. This CDR3 is 15 amino acids long. As DNA, the CDR3 is TGTGCCAGCAGCCTCGGACAGGGGGTGATTCAGCCCCAGCATTTT. It is translated as CASSLGQGVIQPQHF.

The chain is built from TRBV5-1 and TRBJ2-7; 14 nucleotides line up with TRBD2. Germline V lookup: CDR1 SGHRS, CDR2 YFSETQ. This CDR3 comprises 13 residues. V shed 4 bases and J 12 bases; nucleotides not matched to a gene: 6. The CDR3 coding sequence is TGCGCCAGCAGCCCGGGACTAGCGGGAGTCCCGTACTTC. This gives the protein CASSPGLAGVPYF. Drawing the rest from reference TRBV5-1 and TRBJ2-7, the complete variable domain is KAGVTQTPRYLIKTRGQQVTLSCSPISGHRSVSWYQQTPGQGLQFLFEYFSETQRNKGNFPGRFSGRQFSNSRSEMNVSTLELGDSALYLCASSPGLAGVPYFGPGTRLTVT.

J is TRBJ2-1 and V is TRBV28, with D possibly matching TRBD2 (6 bases). CDR1 and CDR2 from the germline V gene are MDHEN and SYDVKM. This CDR3 comprises 16 residues. Deletions cut 7 bases from V and 5 bases from J, with 21 bases between. The CDR3 reads CASNLQFTGADNEQFF. CDR3 sequence (DNA): TGTGCCAGCAACCTTCAATTCACGGGAGCTGACAATGAGCAGTTCTTC.